These 15 T cell receptor beta chains were sequenced from one sample in a study of persistence of HIV-infected CD4 T cells. Their specific antigens are unknown. Anti-CD3/anti-CD28 beads served as a nonspecific positive control stimulus. Sorting selected CD4+ T cells upregulating both CD40 ligand and CD69. The libraries were made with immunoSEQ version 4 in survey mode. Profiling relied on immunoSEQ multiplex PCR, and the TCRdb table lists in-frame clones only, not all of them. The sample lists approximately 44,000 clones, roughly nine tenths occurring once. The specimen comprised CD4+ T cells sorted from PBMCs after approximately 19-hour stimulation, sampled from a patient who received antiretroviral therapy. The receptors come from an adult man with HIV who was CMV-seropositive.

This clone was detected only once. The chain uses TRBV5-4 and TRBJ1-1, with D possibly matching TRBD1 (6 bases). Trimming removed 3 bases from V and 1 base from J, with 10 bases in between. CDR1 is SGHNT and CDR2 is YYREEE in the germline V gene (reference sequence). The CDR3 has 14 residues. The CDR3, as DNA: TGTGCCAGCAGCTCCTTAGGGGGGAACACTGAAGCTTTCTTT. The encoded protein is CASSSLGGNTEAFF.

This clone was seen only a few times. The rearrangement links TRBV5-8 to TRBJ1-5; the D is unclear. Trimming cost V 4 bases and J 5 bases, with 10 bases left between them. Germline lookup yields CDR1 SGHTS and CDR2 YDEGEE. This CDR3 region has 13 residues. CDR3 bases: TGTGCCAGCAGCCCCAATCTATATCAGCCCCAGCATTTT. Its translation: CASSPNLYQPQHF.

This clone has just a few counts. V gene TRBV6-5 combines with J gene TRBJ2-7, with D unclear. CDR1 MNHEY and CDR2 SVGAGI come from the germline V gene. This CDR3 has 13 residues. Between the trimmed V and J ends, which lost 0 bases and 7 bases, there was a span of 10 bases. CDR3 nucleotide sequence: TGTGCCAGCAGTTACTCGAAAATTGGGGAGCAGTACTTC. This translates into CASSYSKIGEQYF.

This sequence joins TRBV18 and TRBJ2-7; D may be TRBD1 (6 bases). Germline values: CDR1 KGHSH, CDR2 LQKENI. Trimming left V 3 bases short and J 7 bases short, with 19 bases between. This CDR3 comprises 15 residues. For the CDR3, the DNA is TGTGCCAGCTCACCGAAACAGGGTACCCTGGGGGAGCAGTACTTC. It encodes CASSPKQGTLGEQYF.

This clone was seen only a few times. V and J are TRBV6-6 and TRBJ1-5; maybe TRBD1 (5 bases). V was clipped by 2 bases and J by 2 bases, with 7 bases between them. This CDR3 region has 14 residues. From germline, CDR1 is MNHNY and CDR2 SVGAGI (reference sequence). The CDR3 loop reads CASSYRGGNQPQHF. Written as DNA, the CDR3 is TGTGCCAGCAGTTACCGGGGGGGCAATCAGCCCCAGCATTTT.

The chain recombines TRBV19 with TRBJ2-3; D not certain. Germline V CDR1 and CDR2: LNHDA, SQIVND (reference sequence). V lost 3 bases, J lost 2 bases, and 12 bases lay in between. The CDR3 is 15 residues long. Here the CDR3 DNA reads TGTGCCAGTAGTATCTACAGTGGGTCCACAGATACGCAGTATTTT. Translated, it gives CASSIYSGSTDTQYF.

This chain connects TRBV10-3 to TRBJ1-1; D may be TRBD1 (6 bases). Trimming stripped 2 bases from V and 2 bases from J, with 12 bases between. This CDR3 has 15 amino acids. Germline V gene lookup returns CDR1 ENHRY and CDR2 SYGVKD. The CDR3 is CAISEQGRINTEAFF. CDR3 DNA: TGTGCCATCAGTGAGCAGGGGAGGATAAACACTGAAGCTTTCTTT.

This clone was seen more than once but under ten times. The V gene is TRBV2, the J gene TRBJ1-5, with 10 bases identical to TRBD1. Germline lookup yields CDR1 SNHLY and CDR2 FYNNEI. V was clipped by 6 bases and J by 4 bases; unmatched bases: 6. The CDR3 runs 15 residues. The CDR3 coding sequence is TGTGCCAGCAGACTTTGGACAGGGGGGAATCAGCCCCAGCATTTT. This encodes CASRLWTGGNQPQHF.

The rearrangement links TRBV19 to TRBJ1-5, with D possibly matching TRBD1 (6 bases). The CDR3 sequence is 14 residues long. In germline, CDR1 is LNHDA, CDR2 SQIVND (reference sequence). Trimming removed 6 bases from V and 4 bases from J, with 13 bases in between. The CDR3, as DNA: TGTGCCAGTAGACCAATAACAGGGAATCAGCCCCAGCATTTT. Translated, it gives CASRPITGNQPQHF.

The rearrangement joins TRBV7-2 to TRBJ2-1; D gene unclear. The CDR3 contains 15 residues. V gave up 6 bases and J gave up 10 bases, with 22 bases separating them. Germline V lookup: CDR1 SGHTA, CDR2 FQGNSA. The CDR3 spells CASRSAQGPPGEQFF. CDR3 coding DNA: TGTGCCAGCAGATCCGCCCAAGGGCCACCCGGGGAGCAGTTCTTC.

This sequence joins TRBV6-1 and TRBJ2-7, with D perhaps matching TRBD1 or TRBD2 (5 bases each). Deletions cut 0 bases from V and 7 bases from J, with 13 bases between. The CDR3 covers 14 residues. Germline assignment: CDR1 MNHNS and CDR2 SASEGT. CDR3 in DNA: TGTGCCAGCAGTGAAGCCGGGACGAGAGAGGAGCAGTACTTC. Its protein product is CASSEAGTREEQYF.

This clone was seen a handful of times. CDR3 bases: TGCGCCAGCAGCCAGGGGAGCTCTGGAAACACCATATATTTT. Its protein product is CASSQGSSGNTIYF. The chain has TRBV4-1 and TRBJ1-3; D not certain. Trimming took off 3 bases at V and 0 bases at J, with 6 bases between the two ends. The CDR3 is 14 residues long. Germline-derived CDR1 and CDR2 are MGHRA and YSYEKL.

The V gene is TRBV5-6, the J gene TRBJ1-4; tentatively, D is TRBD1 (5 bases). With 4 bases removed from V and 4 bases from J, the gap between germline ends came to 11 bases. CDR1 and CDR2 from the germline V gene are SGHDT and YYEEEE. There are 14 residues in the CDR3. The CDR3 region is CASSPGPYNEKLFF. CDR3 in DNA: TGTGCCAGCAGCCCGGGACCGTATAATGAAAAACTGTTTTTT.

The genes are TRBV5-1 and TRBJ2-3, with TRBD2 matching 13 bases. Germline assignment: CDR1 SGHRS and CDR2 YFSETQ. CDR3 length: 16 amino acids. V gave up 0 bases and J gave up 8 bases; unmatched junction bases: 6. The CDR3 DNA reads TGCGCCAGCAGCTTGGCAACTAGCGGGGGGGCCGGTACGCAGTATTTT. It translates to CASSLATSGGAGTQYF. Full variable domain (missing parts from reference TRBV5-1 and TRBJ2-3): KAGVTQTPRYLIKTRGQQVTLSCSPISGHRSVSWYQQTPGQGLQFLFEYFSETQRNKGNFPGRFSGRQFSNSRSEMNVSTLELGDSALYLCASSLATSGGAGTQYFGPGTRLTVL.

This rearrangement joins TRBV20-1 to TRBJ1-2; D unresolved. The V and J ends lost 2 bases and 8 bases respectively, with 9 bases between them. Germline lookup yields CDR1 DFQATT and CDR2 SNEGSKA (reference sequence). The CDR3 totals 11 residues. The CDR3 bases are TGCAGTGCTAGAACGGGCCTGGGCTACACCTTC. Residues: CSARTGLGYTF.